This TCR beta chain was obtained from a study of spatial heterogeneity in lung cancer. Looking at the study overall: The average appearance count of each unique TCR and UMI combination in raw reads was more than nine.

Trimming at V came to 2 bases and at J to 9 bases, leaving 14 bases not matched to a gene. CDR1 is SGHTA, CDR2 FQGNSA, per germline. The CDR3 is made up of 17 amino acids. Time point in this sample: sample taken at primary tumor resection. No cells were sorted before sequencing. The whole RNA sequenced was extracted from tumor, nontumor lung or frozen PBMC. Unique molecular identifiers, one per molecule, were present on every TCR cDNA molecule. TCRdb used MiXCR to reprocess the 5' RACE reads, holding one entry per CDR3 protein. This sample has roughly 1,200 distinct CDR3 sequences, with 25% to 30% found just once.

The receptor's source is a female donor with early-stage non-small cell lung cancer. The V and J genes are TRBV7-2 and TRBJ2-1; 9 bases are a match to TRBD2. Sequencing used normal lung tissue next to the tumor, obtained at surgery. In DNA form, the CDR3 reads TGTGCCAGCAGCTTAAGGGTTATGCGGGAGGGTCGTAGTGAGCAGTTCTTC. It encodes CASSLRVMREGRSEQFF.